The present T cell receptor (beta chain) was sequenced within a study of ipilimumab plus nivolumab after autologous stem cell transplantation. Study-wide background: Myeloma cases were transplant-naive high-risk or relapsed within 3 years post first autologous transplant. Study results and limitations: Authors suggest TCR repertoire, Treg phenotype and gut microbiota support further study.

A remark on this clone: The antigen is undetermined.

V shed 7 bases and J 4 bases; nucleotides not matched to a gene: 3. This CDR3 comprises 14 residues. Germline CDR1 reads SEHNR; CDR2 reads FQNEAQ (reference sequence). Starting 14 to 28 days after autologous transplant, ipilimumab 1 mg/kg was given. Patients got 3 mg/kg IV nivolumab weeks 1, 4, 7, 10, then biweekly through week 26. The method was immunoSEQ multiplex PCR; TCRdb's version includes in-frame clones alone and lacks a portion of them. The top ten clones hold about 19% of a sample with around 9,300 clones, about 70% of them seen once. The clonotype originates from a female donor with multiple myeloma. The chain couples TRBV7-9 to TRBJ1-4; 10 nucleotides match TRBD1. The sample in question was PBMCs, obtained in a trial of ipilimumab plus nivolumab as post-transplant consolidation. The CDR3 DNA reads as TGTGCCAGCATCCGGACAGGGGGTAATGAAAAACTGTTTTTT. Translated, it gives CASIRTGGNEKLFF.